The 25 T cell receptor beta chains below all came from one sample that was sequenced in a study of cytomegalovirus exposure and HLA in healthy donors. A multiplex PCR was run with 60 Vbeta primers and 13 Jbeta primers. Data came from immunoSEQ multiplex PCR; TCRdb stores just in-frame clones and leaves some out. This sample has more than 75,000 clones, with roughly 78% found just once. Sequencing used PBMCs. Receptors were obtained from a man in his thirties or forties in good health and CMV-seronegative.

For the CDR3, the DNA is TGTGCCAGTAGTCCCGGGACTAGCGGGACTAATGAGCAGTTCTTC. As protein: CASSPGTSGTNEQFF. This chain links TRBV19 with TRBJ2-1; TRBD2 matches at 13 bases. Germline CDR1 is LNHDA and CDR2 is SQIVND (reference sequence). V trimming: 5 bases; J trimming: 7 bases; junction bases outside the gene matches: 5. This CDR3 contains 15 residues.

The chain links TRBV18 to TRBJ2-7; tentatively, D is TRBD1 (6 bases). The CDR3 has 12 residues. V lost 5 bases to trimming and J lost 11 bases, with 16 bases between them. Germline V gene sequence: CDR1 KGHSH, CDR2 LQKENI. CDR3: CASSTNRGLEYF. CDR3 sequence (DNA): TGTGCCAGCTCAACCAATAGGGGGTTGGAGTACTTC.

This rearrangement joins TRBV27 to TRBJ1-4; tentative D call: TRBD1 (5 bases). Per the germline V gene, CDR1 is MNHEY and CDR2 is SMNVEV (reference sequence). Trimming removed 6 bases from V and 12 bases from J, with 11 bases in between. The CDR3 consists of 11 residues. DNA of the CDR3: TGTGCCAGCAGGACTGGACAACAACTGTTTTTT. Its translation: CASRTGQQLFF.

The V and J genes are TRBV30 and TRBJ1-5, with a tentative D call TRBD1 (6 bases). The germline gives CDR1 GTSNPN, CDR2 SVGIG (reference sequence). The V end lost 1 base, the J end lost 7 bases, and 11 bases lay between the germline ends. This CDR3 has 13 residues. The CDR3 region has the DNA TGTGCCTGGAGTGATGGGGGCGGGCAGCCCCAGCATTTT. Protein product: CAWSDGGGQPQHF.

The chain's CDR3 is CASSFRGRGGYTF. The CDR3 DNA sequence: TGTGCCAGCAGCTTCAGGGGGCGCGGGGGCTACACCTTC. The chain joins TRBV7-2 to TRBJ1-2; 8 nucleotides align to TRBD1. Trimming at V came to 3 bases and at J to 8 bases, leaving 5 bases not matched to a gene. The CDR3 covers 13 residues. Germline CDR1 SGHTA, CDR2 FQGNSA.

The chain recombines TRBV4-1 with TRBJ1-2; TRBD1 matches at 9 bases. There are 16 residues in the CDR3. Trimming at V came to 1 base and at J to 4 bases, leaving 7 bases not matched to a gene. Germline-derived CDR1 and CDR2 are MGHRA and YSYEKL. CDR3 sequence: CASSQGLTGGTYGYTF. In DNA, the CDR3 is TGCGCCAGCAGCCAAGGCCTGACAGGGGGTACCTATGGCTACACCTTC.

This chain connects TRBV6-7 to TRBJ2-7, with unresolved D. TRBV6-7 is an open reading frame, and its role is uncertain. This CDR3 is built from 19 residues. Trimming pared 1 base from V and 0 bases from J, leaving 22 bases between. In DNA, the CDR3 is TGTGCCAGCAGTTACTTAGTTCTCGGTTCCGATAAGAGCTCCTACGAGCAGTACTTC. The encoded protein is CASSYLVLGSDKSSYEQYF.

This clone was counted a few times. The chain uses TRBV14 and TRBJ1-2, with TRBD1 identical over 7 bases. In germline, CDR1 is SGHDN, CDR2 FVKESK. After removal of 0 bases from V and 8 bases from J, the junction contained 3 bases not matched to a gene. This CDR3 has 13 residues. The CDR3 spells CASSQERTGGYTF. The DNA for the CDR3 is TGTGCCAGCAGCCAAGAGCGGACAGGCGGCTACACCTTC.

This clone is a singleton in its sample. The chain combines TRBV28 with TRBJ2-1; D not certain. CDR1 and CDR2 (germline): MDHEN, SYDVKM. The CDR3 extends over 14 amino acids. Trimming left V 2 bases short and J 10 bases short, with 15 bases between. This chain's CDR3 is CASSLTGSPNEQFF. CDR3 nucleotides: TGTGCCAGCAGTTTAACGGGTTCGCCAAACGAGCAGTTCTTC.

The V and J genes are TRBV7-6 and TRBJ1-1; D uncertain. Germline V gives CDR1 SGHVS, CDR2 FNYEAQ. V was pared by 3 bases and J by 3 bases, with 8 bases between. The CDR3 sequence is 13 residues long. In DNA form, the CDR3 reads TGTGCCAGCAGCTTGCAGGAATACACTGAAGCTTTCTTT. Translation gives CASSLQEYTEAFF.

The chain employs TRBV28 and TRBJ2-1; 9 positions agree with TRBD2. The J segment lost 2 bases and the V segment lost 8 bases, leaving 4 bases of the junction unmatched. The germline V gene encodes CDR1 MDHEN and CDR2 SYDVKM. There are 14 residues in the CDR3. CDR3 amino acids: CASSLAGPYNEQFF. In DNA, the CDR3 is TGTGCCAGCTCACTAGCGGGCCCCTACAATGAGCAGTTCTTC.

This rearrangement joins TRBV5-6 to TRBJ2-1, with 7 bases identical to TRBD1. Per germline, CDR1 SGHDT and CDR2 YYEEEE. With 2 bases clipped from V and 4 bases from J, the junction kept 6 bases outside the gene matches. This CDR3 is 15 amino acids long. As DNA, the CDR3 is TGTGCCAGCAGCTTCCGGGACAGACCATACAATGAGCAGTTCTTC. Translating it yields CASSFRDRPYNEQFF.

The chain employs TRBV5-4 and TRBJ2-2; D gene unclear. Germline CDR1 is SGHNT and CDR2 is YYREEE (reference sequence). V lost 5 bases to trimming and J lost 4 bases, with 27 bases between them. This CDR3 contains 19 residues. The CDR3 bases are TGTGCCAGCAGTATCAGGCCTATAGTCCCCCTCATGCCCACCGGGGAGCTGTTTTTT. Translated, it gives CASSIRPIVPLMPTGELFF.

V gene TRBV7-9 combines with J gene TRBJ2-7; a possible D gene is TRBD1 (6 bases). The CDR3 has 16 residues. CDR1 is SEHNR, CDR2 FQNEAQ, per germline (reference sequence). Trimming pared 4 bases from V and 3 bases from J, leaving 19 bases between. The CDR3 sequence is CASSSVLKRGNYEQYF. CDR3 nucleotide sequence: TGTGCCAGCAGCTCGGTCCTGAAAAGGGGGAACTACGAGCAGTACTTC.

The rearrangement links TRBV7-9 to TRBJ1-1; 7 bases align to TRBD1. After removal of 2 bases from V and 4 bases from J, the junction contained 4 bases not matched to a gene. The germline V gene has CDR1 SEHNR and CDR2 FQNEAQ (reference sequence). The CDR3 is made up of 14 amino acids. The CDR3 protein is CASSLLPGGTEAFF. The CDR3 DNA is TGTGCCAGCAGCTTACTGCCAGGGGGCACTGAAGCTTTCTTT.

This chain connects TRBV30 to TRBJ1-2; 8 nucleotides match TRBD1. Germline CDR1 GTSNPN, CDR2 SVGIG (reference sequence). The CDR3 covers 13 residues. With 1 base clipped from V and 6 bases from J, the junction kept 4 bases outside the gene matches. This CDR3 reads CAWSGTGPNGYTF. CDR3 sequence (DNA): TGTGCCTGGAGTGGGACAGGGCCCAATGGCTACACCTTC.

CDR3 loop: CASSFQGTMAGRNYGYTF. CDR3 sequence (DNA): TGTGCCAGCAGCTTCCAAGGGACTATGGCAGGAAGAAACTATGGCTACACCTTC. The chain couples TRBV7-2 to TRBJ1-2; a possible D gene is TRBD1 (5 bases). This CDR3 has 18 amino acids. V was clipped by 3 bases and J by 2 bases, with 22 bases between them. Germline CDR1 is SGHTA and CDR2 is FQGNSA. Full variable domain (remainder filled in from reference TRBV7-2 and TRBJ1-2): GAGVSQSPSNKVTEKGKDVELRCDPISGHTALYWYRQSLGQGLEFLIYFQGNSAPDKSGLPSDRFSAERTGGSVSTLTIQRTQQEDSAVYLCASSFQGTMAGRNYGYTFGSGTRLTVV.

The chain employs TRBV5-1 and TRBJ1-6; no definite D call. V was trimmed by 2 bases and J by 5 bases, leaving 11 bases between them. The germline gives CDR1 SGHRS, CDR2 YFSETQ. The CDR3 spans 15 residues. In DNA, the CDR3 is TGCGCCAGCAGCTTTACCGGGATGGATAATTCACCCCTCCACTTT. Encoded protein: CASSFTGMDNSPLHF. The full variable domain, rest sourced from reference TRBV5-1 and TRBJ1-6, is KAGVTQTPRYLIKTRGQQVTLSCSPISGHRSVSWYQQTPGQGLQFLFEYFSETQRNKGNFPGRFSGRQFSNSRSEMNVSTLELGDSALYLCASSFTGMDNSPLHFGNGTRLTVT.

The chain employs TRBV4-3 and TRBJ2-5; TRBD1 aligns across 9 bases. The DNA end is a closer match to TRBJ2-7, so the J assignment may be wrong. In germline, CDR1 is LGHNA, CDR2 YSLEER. The CDR3 sequence is 16 residues long. CDR3 protein: CASSQGTGGADYEQYF. The CDR3 coding sequence is TGCGCCAGCAGCCAAGGAACAGGGGGCGCAGACTACGAGCAGTACTTC.

Details on this clone: Lacking the conserved final phenylalanine or tryptophan, this CDR3 likely reflects a read error. This chain joins TRBV2 and TRBJ1-1; 12 bases are shared with TRBD1. The length of the CDR3 is 16 residues. CDR1 and CDR2 (germline): SNHLY, FYNNEI. V was clipped by 4 bases and J by 1 base; unmatched bases: 4. CDR3 in amino acids: CASSGGQGAWNTEAFL. The CDR3 region has the DNA TGTGCCAGCAGTGGGGGACAGGGGGCGTGGAACACTGAAGCTTTCCTT.

J is TRBJ2-2 and V is TRBV7-3; D might be TRBD2 (7 bases). The CDR3 length is 17 residues. The V gene's germline CDR1 is SGHTA and CDR2 FQGTGA. V lost 5 bases, J lost 0 bases, and 16 bases lay in between. CDR3 protein: CASSRWGGSSNTGELFF. The CDR3 nucleotides are TGTGCCAGCAGCCGGTGGGGGGGCAGTTCGAACACCGGGGAGCTGTTTTTT.

This clone was recorded only once. The CDR3 is CASSTRPTVSNTEAFF. The DNA of the CDR3 is TGTGCCAGTAGTACCCGACCGACAGTTTCGAACACTGAAGCTTTCTTT. This chain joins TRBV19 and TRBJ1-1; D perhaps matches TRBD1 (5 bases). Germline V gene lookup returns CDR1 LNHDA and CDR2 SQIVND (reference sequence). CDR3 length: 16 amino acids. The V and J ends lost 4 bases and 1 base respectively, with 16 bases between them.

The CDR3 DNA reads TGTGCCATCAGTGCCGGGGGGGCCCCCTACTCTGGGGCCAACGTCCTGACTTTC. Translating it yields CAISAGGAPYSGANVLTF. The V call is TRBV10-3, the J call TRBJ2-6, with 8 positions matching TRBD2. V lost 4 bases, J lost 0 bases, and 8 bases stayed unmatched. This CDR3 has 18 amino acids. Looked up from germline, CDR1 is ENHRY and CDR2 is SYGVKD.

This chain links TRBV19 with TRBJ1-5, with no clear D. Germline lookup yields CDR1 LNHDA and CDR2 SQIVND (reference sequence). With 7 bases removed from V and 4 bases from J, the gap between germline ends came to 8 bases. This CDR3 comprises 12 residues. In nucleotides, the CDR3 is TGTGCCAGTAACTTCGAAAATCAGCCCCAGCATTTT. Amino acid sequence: CASNFENQPQHF.

The genes are TRBV11-2 and TRBJ2-3; TRBD2 might be the D (6 bases). This CDR3 region has 17 residues. Germline-derived CDR1 and CDR2 are SGHAT and FQNNGV. The V end lost 3 bases, the J end lost 4 bases, and 20 bases lay between the germline ends. CDR3 sequence (DNA): TGTGCCAGCAGCTTTAGGGGCGGGCGGGACGGGCCAGATACGCAGTATTTT. Protein sequence: CASSFRGGRDGPDTQYF.